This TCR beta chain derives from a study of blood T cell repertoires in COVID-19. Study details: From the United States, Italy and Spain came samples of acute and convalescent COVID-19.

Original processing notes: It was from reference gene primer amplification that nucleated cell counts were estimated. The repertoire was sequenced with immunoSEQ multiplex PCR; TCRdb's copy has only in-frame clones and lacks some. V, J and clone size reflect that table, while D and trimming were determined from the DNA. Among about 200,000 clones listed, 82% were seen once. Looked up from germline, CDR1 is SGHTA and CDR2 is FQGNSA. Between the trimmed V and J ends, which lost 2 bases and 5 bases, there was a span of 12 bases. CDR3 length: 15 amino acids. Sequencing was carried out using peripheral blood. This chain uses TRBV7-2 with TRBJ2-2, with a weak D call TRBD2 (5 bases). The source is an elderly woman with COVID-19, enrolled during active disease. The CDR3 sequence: CASSLRGISTGELFF. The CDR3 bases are TGTGCCAGCAGCTTACGAGGGATTAGTACCGGGGAGCTGTTTTTT.